Sequencing of this TCR beta chain was carried out in a study of T-cell memory formation after mild COVID-19. Study-level information: There were largely donor-specific TCR clusters. Study results and limitations: Pre-infection memory showed some responding clones, and this suggested that cross-reactive memory joined. CD4/CD8 balance held among clones contracting day 15 to 85, and later expanders leaned CD4+.

CDR1 and CDR2 from the germline V gene are SGHTA and FQGTGA. CDR3 size: 17 residues. V was shortened by 6 bases and J by 6 bases, with 24 bases between the two germline ends. Employing constant-segment primers, 5'RACE generated TCR alpha and TCR beta cDNA libraries bearing sample barcodes and UMIs. TCRdb reanalysed the 5' RACE reads using MiXCR and keeps one entry per CDR3 protein. The sample includes around 310,000 distinct CDR3 sequences, more than 20% of them seen just once. With regard to this clonotype: Its antigen is unidentified.

This clonotype was sampled from a man between 18 and 29 years old who had mild COVID-19 (a few samples of this study predate the infection). Cell type and time point are not known. Sequencing was performed on PBMCs or a T cell subset sorted from them (not recorded which). V usage is TRBV7-3 and J usage is TRBJ2-1, with D perhaps matching TRBD2 (6 bases). CDR3 region: CASSSGRTRLYGNEQFF. The DNA for the CDR3 is TGTGCCAGCAGTTCCGGGAGAACAAGGCTGTACGGCAATGAGCAGTTCTTC.